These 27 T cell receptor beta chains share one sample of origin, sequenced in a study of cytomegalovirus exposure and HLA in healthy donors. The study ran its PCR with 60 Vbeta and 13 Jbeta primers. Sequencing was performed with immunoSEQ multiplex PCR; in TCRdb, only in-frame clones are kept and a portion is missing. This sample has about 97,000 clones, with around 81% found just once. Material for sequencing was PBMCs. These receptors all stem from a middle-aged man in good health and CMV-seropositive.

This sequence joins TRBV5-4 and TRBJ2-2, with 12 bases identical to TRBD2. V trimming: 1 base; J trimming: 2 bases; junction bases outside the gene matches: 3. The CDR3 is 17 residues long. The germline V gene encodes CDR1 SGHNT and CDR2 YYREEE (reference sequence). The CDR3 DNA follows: TGTGCCAGCAGCTTGCCGACTAGCGGGAGTAACACCGGGGAGCTGTTTTTT. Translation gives CASSLPTSGSNTGELFF. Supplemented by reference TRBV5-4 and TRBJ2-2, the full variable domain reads ETGVTQSPTHLIKTRGQQVTLRCSSQSGHNTVSWYQQALGQGPQFIFQYYREEENGRGNFPPRFSGLQFPNYSSELNVNALELDDSALYLCASSLPTSGSNTGELFFGEGSRLTVL.

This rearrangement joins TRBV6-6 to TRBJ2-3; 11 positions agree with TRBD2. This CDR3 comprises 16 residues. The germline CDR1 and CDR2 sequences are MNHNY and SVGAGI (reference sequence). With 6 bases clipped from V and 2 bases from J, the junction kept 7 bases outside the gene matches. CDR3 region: CASRPTSGGFTDTQYF. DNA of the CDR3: TGTGCCAGCAGACCCACTAGCGGGGGCTTCACAGATACGCAGTATTTT.

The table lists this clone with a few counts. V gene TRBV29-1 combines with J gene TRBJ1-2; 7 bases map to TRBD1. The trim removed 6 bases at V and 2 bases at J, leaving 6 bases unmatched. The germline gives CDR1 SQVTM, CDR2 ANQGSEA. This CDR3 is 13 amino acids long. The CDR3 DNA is TGCAGCGTACCCGGGACAGAGAACTATGGCTACACCTTC. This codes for CSVPGTENYGYTF.

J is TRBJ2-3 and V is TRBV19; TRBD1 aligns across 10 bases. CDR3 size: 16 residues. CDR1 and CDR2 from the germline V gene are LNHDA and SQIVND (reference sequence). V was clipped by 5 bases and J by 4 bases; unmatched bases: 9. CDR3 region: CASSSRDRGNPDTQYF. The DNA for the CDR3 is TGTGCCAGTAGTTCCCGGGACAGGGGTAATCCAGATACGCAGTATTTT.

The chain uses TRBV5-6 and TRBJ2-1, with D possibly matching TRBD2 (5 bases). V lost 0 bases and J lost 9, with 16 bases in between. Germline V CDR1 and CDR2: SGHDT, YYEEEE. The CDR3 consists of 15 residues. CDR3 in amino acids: CASSLAGVPSIEQFF. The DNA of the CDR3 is TGTGCCAGCAGCTTGGCCGGGGTACCCTCAATTGAGCAGTTCTTC.

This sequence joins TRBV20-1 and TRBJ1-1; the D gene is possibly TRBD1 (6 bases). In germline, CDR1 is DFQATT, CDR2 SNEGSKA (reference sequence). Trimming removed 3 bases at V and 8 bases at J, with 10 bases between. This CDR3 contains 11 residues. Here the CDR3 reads CSASRTDEAFF. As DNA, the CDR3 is TGCAGTGCTAGTCGGACAGACGAAGCTTTCTTT.

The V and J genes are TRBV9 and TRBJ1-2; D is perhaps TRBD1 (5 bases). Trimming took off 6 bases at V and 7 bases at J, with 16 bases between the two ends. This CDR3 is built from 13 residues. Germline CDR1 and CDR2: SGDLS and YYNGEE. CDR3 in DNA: TGTGCCAGCACCCTGGGGGGTAACGGTGGCTACACCTTC. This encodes CASTLGGNGGYTF. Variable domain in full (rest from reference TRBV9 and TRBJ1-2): DSGVTQTPKHLITATGQRVTLRCSPRSGDLSVYWYQQSLDQGLQFLIQYYNGEERAKGNILERFSAQQFPDLHSELNLSSLELGDSALYFCASTLGGNGGYTFGSGTRLTVV.

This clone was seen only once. Here the CDR3 reads CASSSRGFTEAFF. The CDR3 coding sequence is TGTGCCAGCAGTTCCCGGGGGTTCACTGAAGCTTTCTTT. The chain joins TRBV28 to TRBJ1-1; weak D call: TRBD1 (5 bases). The CDR3 has 13 residues. Between the trimmed V and J ends, which lost 4 bases and 4 bases, there was a span of 10 bases. Germline CDR1 and CDR2: MDHEN and SYDVKM.

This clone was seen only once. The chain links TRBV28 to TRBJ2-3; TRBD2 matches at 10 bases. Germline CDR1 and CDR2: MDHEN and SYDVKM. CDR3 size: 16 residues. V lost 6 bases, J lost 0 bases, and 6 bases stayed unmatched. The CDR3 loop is CASSRGLAASTDTQYF. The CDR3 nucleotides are TGTGCCAGCAGCCGCGGACTAGCGGCAAGCACAGATACGCAGTATTTT.

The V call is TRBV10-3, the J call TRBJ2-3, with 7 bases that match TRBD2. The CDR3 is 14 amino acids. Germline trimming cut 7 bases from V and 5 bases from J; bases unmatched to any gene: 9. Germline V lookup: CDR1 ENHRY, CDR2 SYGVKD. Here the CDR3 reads CAIKARETIDTQYF. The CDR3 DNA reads TGTGCCATCAAGGCGCGGGAGACCATAGATACGCAGTATTTT.

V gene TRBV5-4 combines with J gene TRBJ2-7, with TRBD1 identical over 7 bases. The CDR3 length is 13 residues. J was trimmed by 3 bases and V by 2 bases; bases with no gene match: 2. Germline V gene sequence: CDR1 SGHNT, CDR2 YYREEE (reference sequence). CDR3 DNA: TGTGCCAGCAGCTTCGGGGACAGCTACGAGCAGTACTTC. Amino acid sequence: CASSFGDSYEQYF.

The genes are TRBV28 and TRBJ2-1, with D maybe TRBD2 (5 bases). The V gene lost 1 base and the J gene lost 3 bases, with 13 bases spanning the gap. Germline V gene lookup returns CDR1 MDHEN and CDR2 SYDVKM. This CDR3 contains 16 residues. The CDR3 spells CASSLSSGIFYNEQFF. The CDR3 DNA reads TGTGCCAGCAGTTTATCGAGCGGAATCTTCTACAATGAGCAGTTCTTC.

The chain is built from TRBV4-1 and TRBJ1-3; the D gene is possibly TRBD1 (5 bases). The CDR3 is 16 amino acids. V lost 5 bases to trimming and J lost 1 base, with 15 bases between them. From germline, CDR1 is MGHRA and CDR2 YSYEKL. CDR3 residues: CASSWRDSLSGNTIYF. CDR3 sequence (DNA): TGCGCCAGCAGCTGGCGGGACTCGCTTTCTGGAAACACCATATATTTT.

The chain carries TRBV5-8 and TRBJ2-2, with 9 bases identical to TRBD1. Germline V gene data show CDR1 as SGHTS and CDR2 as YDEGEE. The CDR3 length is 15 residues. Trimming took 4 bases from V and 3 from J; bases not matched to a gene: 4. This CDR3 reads CASSPQGADTGELFF. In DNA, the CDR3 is TGTGCCAGCAGCCCACAGGGGGCCGACACCGGGGAGCTGTTTTTT.

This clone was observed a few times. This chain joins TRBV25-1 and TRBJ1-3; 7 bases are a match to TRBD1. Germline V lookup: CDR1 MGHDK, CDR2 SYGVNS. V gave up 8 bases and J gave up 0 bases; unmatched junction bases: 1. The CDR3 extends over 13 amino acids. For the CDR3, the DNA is TGTGCCAGCGGACAGGTCTCTGGAAACACCATATATTTT. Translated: CASGQVSGNTIYF.

The DNA of the CDR3 is TGTGCCAGCAGCACTTCACTAGCGGGAGTTTACAATGAGCAGTTCTTC. It specifies CASSTSLAGVYNEQFF. The chain links TRBV13 to TRBJ2-1; 11 bases are shared with TRBD2. This CDR3 has 16 residues. Germline CDR1 reads PRHDT; CDR2 reads FYEKMQ (reference sequence). Trimming removed 5 bases from V and 4 bases from J; junction bases left unmatched: 7.

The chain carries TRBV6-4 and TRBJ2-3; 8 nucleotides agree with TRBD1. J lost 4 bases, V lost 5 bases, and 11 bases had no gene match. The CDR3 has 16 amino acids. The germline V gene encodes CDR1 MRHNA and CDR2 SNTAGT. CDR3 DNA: TGTGCCAGCAGTACCGGGCCTGGACAGGGTGCAGATACGCAGTATTTT. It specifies CASSTGPGQGADTQYF.

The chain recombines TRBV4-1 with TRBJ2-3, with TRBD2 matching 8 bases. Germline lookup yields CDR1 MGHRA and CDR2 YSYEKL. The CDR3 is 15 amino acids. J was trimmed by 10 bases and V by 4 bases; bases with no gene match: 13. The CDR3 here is CASSPASGPGNAQYF. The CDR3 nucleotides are TGCGCCAGCAGCCCAGCTAGCGGGCCCGGGAATGCGCAGTATTTT.

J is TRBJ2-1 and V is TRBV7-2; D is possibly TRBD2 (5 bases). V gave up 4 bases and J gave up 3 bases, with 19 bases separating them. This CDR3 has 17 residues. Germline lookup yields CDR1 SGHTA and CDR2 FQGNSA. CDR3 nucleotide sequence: TGTGCCAGCAGCTCTAGATGGACTCTCACCGACTACAATGAGCAGTTCTTC. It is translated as CASSSRWTLTDYNEQFF.

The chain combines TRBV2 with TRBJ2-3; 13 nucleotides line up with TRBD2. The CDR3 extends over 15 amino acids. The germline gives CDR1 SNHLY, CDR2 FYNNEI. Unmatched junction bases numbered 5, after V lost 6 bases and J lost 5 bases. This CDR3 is CASSGLAGVLDTQYF. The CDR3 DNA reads TGTGCCAGCAGCGGACTAGCGGGAGTTTTAGATACGCAGTATTTT. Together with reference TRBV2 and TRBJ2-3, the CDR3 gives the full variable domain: EPEVTQTPSHQVTQMGQEVILRCVPISNHLYFYWYRQILGQKVEFLVSFYNNEISEKSEIFDDQFSVERPDGSNFTLKIRSTKLEDSAMYFCASSGLAGVLDTQYFGPGTRLTVL.

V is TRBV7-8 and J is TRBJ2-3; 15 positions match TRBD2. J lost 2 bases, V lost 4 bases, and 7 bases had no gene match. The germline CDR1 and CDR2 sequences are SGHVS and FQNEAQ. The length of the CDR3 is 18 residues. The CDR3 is CASSSRTSGRAVTDTQYF. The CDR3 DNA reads TGTGCCAGCAGCTCCCGGACTAGCGGGAGGGCCGTCACAGATACGCAGTATTTT.

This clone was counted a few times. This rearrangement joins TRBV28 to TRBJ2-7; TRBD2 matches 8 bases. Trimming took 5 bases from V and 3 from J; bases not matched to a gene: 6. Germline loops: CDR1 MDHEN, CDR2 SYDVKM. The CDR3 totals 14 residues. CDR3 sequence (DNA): TGTGCCAGCAGTACAGCGGGGGCCTACTACGAGCAGTACTTC. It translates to CASSTAGAYYEQYF.

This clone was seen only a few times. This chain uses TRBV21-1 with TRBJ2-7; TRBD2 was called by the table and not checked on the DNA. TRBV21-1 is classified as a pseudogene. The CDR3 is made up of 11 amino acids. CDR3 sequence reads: CASSSSGEQYF. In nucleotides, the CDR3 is TGTGCCAGCAGCTCCTCGGGGGAGCAGTACTTC.

The CDR3 spells CASSGDRVGETQYF. CDR3 DNA: TGTGCCAGCAGTGGGGACAGGGTAGGCGAGACCCAGTACTTC. The chain couples TRBV2 to TRBJ2-5; 9 bases match TRBD1. V lost 4 bases to trimming and J lost 5 bases; unmatched junction nucleotides: 5. The CDR3 totals 14 residues. In germline, CDR1 is SNHLY, CDR2 FYNNEI.

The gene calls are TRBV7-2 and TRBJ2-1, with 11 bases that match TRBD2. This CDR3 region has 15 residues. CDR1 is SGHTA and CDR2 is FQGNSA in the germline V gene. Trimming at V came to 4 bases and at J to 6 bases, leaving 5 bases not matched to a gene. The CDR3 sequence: CASSSGTSGFNEQFF. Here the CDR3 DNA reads TGTGCCAGCAGCTCAGGGACTAGCGGTTTCAATGAGCAGTTCTTC. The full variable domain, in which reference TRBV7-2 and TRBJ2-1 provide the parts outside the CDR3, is GAGVSQSPSNKVTEKGKDVELRCDPISGHTALYWYRQSLGQGLEFLIYFQGNSAPDKSGLPSDRFSAERTGGSVSTLTIQRTQQEDSAVYLCASSSGTSGFNEQFFGPGTRLTVL.

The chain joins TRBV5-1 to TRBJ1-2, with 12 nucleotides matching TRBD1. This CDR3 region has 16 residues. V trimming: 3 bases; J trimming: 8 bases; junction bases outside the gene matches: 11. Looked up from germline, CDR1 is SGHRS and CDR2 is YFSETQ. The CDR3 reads CASSSDPGQGAQGYTF. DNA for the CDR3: TGCGCCAGCAGCTCGGACCCGGGACAGGGGGCGCAAGGCTACACCTTC.

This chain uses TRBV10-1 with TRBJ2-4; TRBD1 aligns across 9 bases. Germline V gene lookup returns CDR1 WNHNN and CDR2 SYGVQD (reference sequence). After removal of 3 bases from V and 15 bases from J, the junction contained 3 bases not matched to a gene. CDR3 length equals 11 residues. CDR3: CASSDRDRVYF. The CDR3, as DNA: TGCGCCAGCAGTGACCGGGACAGGGTGTACTTC.